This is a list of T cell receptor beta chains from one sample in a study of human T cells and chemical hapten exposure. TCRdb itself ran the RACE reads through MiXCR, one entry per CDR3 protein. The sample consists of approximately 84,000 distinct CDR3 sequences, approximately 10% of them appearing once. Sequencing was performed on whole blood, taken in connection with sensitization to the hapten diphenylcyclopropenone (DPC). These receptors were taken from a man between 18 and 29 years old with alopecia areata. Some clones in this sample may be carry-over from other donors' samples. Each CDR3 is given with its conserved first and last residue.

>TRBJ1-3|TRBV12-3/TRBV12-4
CASSPQDSGNTIYF
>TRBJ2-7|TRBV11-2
CASSQLAGGPGEQYF
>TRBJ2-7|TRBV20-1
CSAGVDYEQYF
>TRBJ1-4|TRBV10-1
CASSEPSGHNVATNEKLFF
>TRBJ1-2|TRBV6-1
CASSVDRYGYTF
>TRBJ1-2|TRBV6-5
CASSKVGSDGYTF
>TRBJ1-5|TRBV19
CASSIEAGFYQPQHF
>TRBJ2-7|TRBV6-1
CASSVYSDSTYEQYF
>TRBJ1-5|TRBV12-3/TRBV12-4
CASTYDGFNQPQHF
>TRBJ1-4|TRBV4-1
CASSQKGEKLFF
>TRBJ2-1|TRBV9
CASSVRTSGGEQFF
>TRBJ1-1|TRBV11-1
CASSSQRLNTEAFF
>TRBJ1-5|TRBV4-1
CASSQVPGGWQPQHF
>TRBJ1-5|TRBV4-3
CASSQDRHSVINQPQHF
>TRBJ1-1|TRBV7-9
CASSQEGYEAFF
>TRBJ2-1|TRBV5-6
CASSAQGNRNEQFF
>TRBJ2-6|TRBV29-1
CSVEQASGANVLTF
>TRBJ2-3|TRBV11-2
CASSLEGLALTDTQYF